This TCR beta chain was identified in a study of shared clonotypes between healthy human individuals. Findings of the study overall: Blood was the sole source, and tissue repertoires probably differ.

Replicate sorted-subset PCRs were loaded with 150 to 250 ng DNA, 30,000 to 35,000 T cell genomes. This table comes from immunoSEQ multiplex PCR, and its TCRdb copy is limited to in-frame clones, with some not included. The sample records millions of clones, around 90% being singletons. Germline trimming cut 6 bases from V and 1 base from J; bases unmatched to any gene: 7. The germline gives CDR1 LNHDA, CDR2 SQIVND (reference sequence). This CDR3 is built from 15 residues. This clone was counted a few times. Its antigen is currently unknown. All donors were Caucasian adults living in Nashville, Tennessee.

The chain couples TRBV19 to TRBJ1-1; 8 bases map to TRBD1. Sequenced: naive CD4+ T cells sorted from blood. Subset of the sample: CD45RA+ positively selected. The sequence derives from a man between 18 and 29 years old in good health. DNA for the CDR3: TGTGCCAGTAGCGGCAGGGGGCTAAGGAACACTGAAGCTTTCTTT. Amino acid sequence: CASSGRGLRNTEAFF.